The text below deals with one T cell receptor beta chain. Antigen unknown. These data originate in a study of T cells in localized non-small cell lung cancer. This CDR3 contains 14 residues. Trimming cost V 5 bases and J 2 bases, with 9 bases left between them. Germline V gives CDR1 SEHNR, CDR2 FQNEAQ (reference sequence). Study-level findings and limits: There were a median around 53 of the top 100 tumor clones appearing in adjacent lung. Uninvolved adjacent lung showed peak T cell clonality, exceeding tumor.

Clones were sequenced by immunoSEQ multiplex PCR, and TCRdb holds only the in-frame ones, with some missing. The sample includes about 43,000 clones, roughly nine tenths seen only once; the top ten take over 9.5%. The J gene is TRBJ1-4, the V gene TRBV7-9; a possible D gene is TRBD1 (5 bases). The sequence derives from a woman aged 40-69 years with stage II lung adenocarcinoma. This material consisted of PBMCs, taken before any cancer treatment. CDR3 residues: CASSPGLTNEKLFF. Here the CDR3 DNA reads TGTGCCAGCAGCCCAGGGCTCACTAATGAAAAACTGTTTTTT.